Listed below are T cell receptor beta chains from one sample, sequenced in a study of blood T cell repertoires in COVID-19. Clones were sequenced by immunoSEQ multiplex PCR, and TCRdb holds only the in-frame ones, with some missing. The sample consists of about 190,000 clones, around 90% of them appearing once. Sequenced: peripheral blood. The receptors come from a man in his fifties with acute or convalescent COVID-19. Each CDR3 is given with its conserved first and last residue. A D gene is named only where the DNA matches it firmly. Where a row states a size, it is once, few, many or the class of an expanded clone; other rows omit it.

v_call	clone_size	j_call	d_call	cdr3_nt	cdr3_aa
TRBV19	-	TRBJ2-2	TRBD1	TGTGCCAGTAGTGACCCCAGGGGGAATAACACCGGGGAGCTGTTTTTT	CASSDPRGNNTGELFF
TRBV5-8	-	TRBJ1-5	-	TGTGCCAGCAGCTTTGGGTTGGAGATAAATCAGCCCCAGCATTTT	CASSFGLEINQPQHF
TRBV2	-	TRBJ2-7	-	TGTGCCAGCATTTGGGGGGAAGGGTCCTACGAGCAGTACTTC	CASIWGEGSYEQYF
TRBV6-6	-	TRBJ1-4	TRBD1	TGTGCCAGCAGTACCCTCGAGGGGGCAAGGGAAAAACTGTTTTTT	CASSTLEGAREKLFF
TRBV15	-	TRBJ2-2	TRBD2	TGTGCCACCAGCAGAGATTTTGGGGGAGGGCCCTCGGGCACCGGGGAGCTGTTTTTT	CATSRDFGGGPSGTGELFF
TRBV27	-	TRBJ1-5	TRBD1	TGTGCCAGCGCACCTTTGACAGGGAAAGATCAGCCCCAGCATTTT	CASAPLTGKDQPQHF
TRBV11-3	-	TRBJ2-7	TRBD2	TGTGCCAGCAGCTTAGAGGGGACTAGCGGGAGAAGACACGAGCAGTACTTC	CASSLEGTSGRRHEQYF
TRBV27	-	TRBJ2-1	TRBD1	TGTGCCAGCAGTCTGGACAGGGGCTTTGAGCAGTTCTTC	CASSLDRGFEQFF
TRBV6-2/TRBV6-3	-	TRBJ2-7	TRBD1	TGTGCCAGCAGTTACTCGGCAGGGGGTCGCTACGAGCAGTACTTC	CASSYSAGGRYEQYF
TRBV6-1	-	TRBJ2-4	-	TGTGCCAGCAGTGATCCCAGGGCCTGGGGCAAAAACATTCAGTACTTC	CASSDPRAWGKNIQYF
TRBV4-2	few	TRBJ2-2	-	TGTGCCAGCAGCCAAGGCGCGATCACCCACACCGGGGAGCTGTTTTTT	CASSQGAITHTGELFF
TRBV18	-	TRBJ1-3	-	TGTGCCAGCTCACGGGCCCCGAGTGTCGGAAACACCATATATTTT	CASSRAPSVGNTIYF
TRBV6-1	-	TRBJ1-2	TRBD1	TGTGCCAGCAGTGAAGGGGGGACAGGGAGTGGCTACACCTTC	CASSEGGTGSGYTF
TRBV5-6	-	TRBJ1-4	-	TGTGCCAGCAGCTTTGGAGGCTGGACCGACGCAACTAATGAAAAACTGTTTTTT	CASSFGGWTDATNEKLFF
TRBV2	-	TRBJ1-5	-	TGTGCCAGCAGGACAGCTAGCAATCAGCCCCAGCATTTT	CASRTASNQPQHF
TRBV10-1	-	TRBJ2-1	TRBD2	TGCGCCACCAGGCCTCAACTAGCGGGCCACGAGCAGTTCTTC	CATRPQLAGHEQFF
TRBV7-3	-	TRBJ2-3	TRBD2	TGTGCCAGCAGCCACGGAACTAGCGGGAGCACAGATACGCAGTATTTT	CASSHGTSGSTDTQYF
TRBV4-1	-	TRBJ2-1	TRBD2	TGCGCCAGCAGCCTTGGGATTAGCGGGGGGCGAGACAATGAGCAGTTCTTC	CASSLGISGGRDNEQFF
TRBV6-5	-	TRBJ2-3	TRBD2	TGTGCCAGCAGTTACTCGAAGCGGGGGGGCCTTGATACGCAGTATTTT	CASSYSKRGGLDTQYF
TRBV7-2	-	TRBJ2-1	TRBD2	TGTGCCAGCAGCTTAGTCCAGCGGGGATCTTTCTATGAGCAGTTCTTC	CASSLVQRGSFYEQFF
TRBV10-3	-	TRBJ1-2	-	TGTGCCATCCTCGCGGGCAACGGCTACACCTTC	CAILAGNGYTF
TRBV28	-	TRBJ1-3	-	TGTGCCAGCAGTTCTATTAAGAGGTCTGGAAACACCATATATTTT	CASSSIKRSGNTIYF
TRBV29-1	-	TRBJ1-6	TRBD1	TGCAGCGTTCAGCAGGGGGCGCGGTCACCCCTCCACTTT	CSVQQGARSPLHF
TRBV5-1	-	TRBJ1-2	TRBD1	TGCGCCAGCCGGCGACAGGGGGTAAACTATGGCTACACCTTC	CASRRQGVNYGYTF
TRBV27	-	TRBJ1-5	-	TGTGCCAGCAGTTTATTGTCGGTTCGTCAGCCCCAGCATTTT	CASSLLSVRQPQHF
TRBV7-2	-	TRBJ2-2	TRBD2	TGTGCCAGCAGCCCCTCGGGACTAGCGGGGAGCACCGGGGAGCTGTTTTTT	CASSPSGLAGSTGELFF
TRBV5-1	-	TRBJ2-1	TRBD1	TGCGCCAGCAGCGCCTCCGGGACAGGGGGCTACAATGAGCAGTTCTTC	CASSASGTGGYNEQFF
TRBV28	-	TRBJ2-3	TRBD1	TGTGCCAGCAGTGCCCGACAGGGGCCCACAGATACGCAGTATTTT	CASSARQGPTDTQYF
TRBV4-3	once	TRBJ2-5	-	TGCGCCAGCAGCCAAGTATGGGAGGTAGAGACCCAGTACTTC	CASSQVWEVETQYF
TRBV19	-	TRBJ1-2	-	TGTGCCAGTAGTAACCGGGGAGGCAGATATGGCTACACCTTC	CASSNRGGRYGYTF
TRBV7-9	-	TRBJ2-1	-	TGTGCCAGCAGCGTTGACAGCGCCCCTTACCACAATGAGCAGTTCTTC	CASSVDSAPYHNEQFF
TRBV28	-	TRBJ1-2	TRBD1	TGTGCCAGCAGTTTACTTTTCCCGGGACAGGGGGCATATGGCTACACCTTC	CASSLLFPGQGAYGYTF
TRBV5-4	once	TRBJ1-1	-	TGTGCCAGCAGCTTGGCCAGGGGCTTGAACACTGAAGCTTTCTTT	CASSLARGLNTEAFF
TRBV29-1	-	TRBJ1-2	TRBD1	TGCAGCGCTAAGACAGGGGACTATGGCTACACCTTC	CSAKTGDYGYTF
TRBV7-6	-	TRBJ2-5	TRBD1	TGTGCCAGCAGCTTAAGGTCGGGACAGGGCTTGGGAGAGACCCAGTACTTC	CASSLRSGQGLGETQYF
TRBV7-9	-	TRBJ2-5	-	TGTGCCAGCAGCGAGGGTCAGCGGAAACAAGAGACCCAGTACTTC	CASSEGQRKQETQYF
TRBV15	-	TRBJ2-3	TRBD2	TGTGCCACCAGCAGGGGACTGGCGGGAGGCGCGGGAGATACGCAGTATTTT	CATSRGLAGGAGDTQYF
TRBV12-3/TRBV12-4	-	TRBJ1-5	-	TGTGCCAGCAGTTTTACACGCAATCAGCCCCAGCATTTT	CASSFTRNQPQHF
TRBV5-4	-	TRBJ2-1	TRBD1	TGTGCCAGCAGCTGGCCGGGACAGGTCCCCAATGAGCAGTTCTTC	CASSWPGQVPNEQFF
TRBV9	-	TRBJ2-3	TRBD2	TGTGCCAGCAGCGACTCGACTAGCGGGAGGGCAGATACGCAGTATTTT	CASSDSTSGRADTQYF
TRBV25-1	-	TRBJ1-2	TRBD1	TGTGCCAGCAGTGCCAAGGACAGGTTTTTCTATGGCTACACCTTC	CASSAKDRFFYGYTF
TRBV3-1/TRBV3-2	-	TRBJ2-2	TRBD2	TGTGCCAGCAGCGGGACTAGAAACACCGGGGAGCTGTTTTTT	CASSGTRNTGELFF
TRBV28	once	TRBJ2-3	-	TGTGCCAGCGCGAATGCGGACACAGATACGCAGTATTTT	CASANADTDTQYF
TRBV18	-	TRBJ2-3	-	TGTGCCAGCTCACCAGTCGAGGGAAGCACAGATACGCAGTATTTT	CASSPVEGSTDTQYF
TRBV19	-	TRBJ1-5	-	TGTGCCAGTAAGAAAGAGGAGGGTAACAATCAGCCCCAGCATTTT	CASKKEEGNNQPQHF
TRBV18	-	TRBJ2-7	TRBD1	TGTGCCAGCTCATCGTCCTGGGGACAGGGGGTCGAGCAGTACTTC	CASSSSWGQGVEQYF
TRBV27	-	TRBJ1-3	-	TGTGCCAGCAGTTTATCAGGGGTGACGGCTGGAAACACCATATATTTT	CASSLSGVTAGNTIYF
TRBV5-6	-	TRBJ1-2	-	TGTGCCAGCAGCACGACGACAGGATTCTACTATGGCTACACCTTC	CASSTTTGFYYGYTF
TRBV5-1	-	TRBJ2-3	TRBD1	TGCGCCAGCAGCCTAGGGACAGGGGGAAACACAGATACGCAGTATTTT	CASSLGTGGNTDTQYF
TRBV19	-	TRBJ2-2	-	TGTGCCAGTAGCAAAACCCGGGTCGACACCGGGGAGCTGTTTTTT	CASSKTRVDTGELFF